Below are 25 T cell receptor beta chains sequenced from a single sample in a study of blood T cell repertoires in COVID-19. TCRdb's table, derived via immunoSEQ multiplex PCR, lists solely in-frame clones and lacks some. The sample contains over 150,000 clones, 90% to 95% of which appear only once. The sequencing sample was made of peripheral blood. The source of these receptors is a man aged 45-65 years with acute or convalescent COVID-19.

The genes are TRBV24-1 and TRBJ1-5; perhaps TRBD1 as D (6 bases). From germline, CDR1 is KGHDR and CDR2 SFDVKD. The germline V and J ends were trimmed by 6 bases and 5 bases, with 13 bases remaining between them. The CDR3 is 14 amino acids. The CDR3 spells CATSLGGEDQPQHF. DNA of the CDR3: TGTGCCACCAGTTTAGGGGGGGAGGATCAGCCCCAGCATTTT.

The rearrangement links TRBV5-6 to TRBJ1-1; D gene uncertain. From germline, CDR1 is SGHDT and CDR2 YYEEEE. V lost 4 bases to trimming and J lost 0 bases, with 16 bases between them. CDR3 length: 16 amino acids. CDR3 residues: CASSTQVTYMNTEAFF. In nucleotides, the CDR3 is TGTGCCAGCAGCACCCAGGTCACGTACATGAACACTGAAGCTTTCTTT.

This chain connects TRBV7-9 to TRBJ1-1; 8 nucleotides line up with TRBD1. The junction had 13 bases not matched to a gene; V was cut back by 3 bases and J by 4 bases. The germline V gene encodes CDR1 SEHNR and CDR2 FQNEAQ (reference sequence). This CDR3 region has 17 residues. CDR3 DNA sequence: TGTGCCAGCAGCTTGTTTCAGGGGGCGCGGGAAGGCACTGAAGCTTTCTTT. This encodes CASSLFQGAREGTEAFF.

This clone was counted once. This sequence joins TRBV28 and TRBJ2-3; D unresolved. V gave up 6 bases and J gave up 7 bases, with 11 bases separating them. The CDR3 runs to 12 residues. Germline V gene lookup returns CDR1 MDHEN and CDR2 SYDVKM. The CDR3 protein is CASSRFPNTQYF. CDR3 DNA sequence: TGTGCCAGCAGCCGTTTTCCTAATACGCAGTATTTT.

CDR3 protein: CASSQASLLGLPGYTF. The CDR3 DNA follows: TGTGCCAGCAGCCAAGCCTCACTGCTTGGTCTACCTGGCTACACCTTC. This chain joins TRBV3-1 (or the pseudogene TRBV3-2) and TRBJ1-2; no definite D call. This CDR3 has 16 amino acids. V lost 1 base and J lost 7, with 19 bases in between. CDR1 LGHDT and CDR2 YNNKEL come from the germline V gene (reference sequence).

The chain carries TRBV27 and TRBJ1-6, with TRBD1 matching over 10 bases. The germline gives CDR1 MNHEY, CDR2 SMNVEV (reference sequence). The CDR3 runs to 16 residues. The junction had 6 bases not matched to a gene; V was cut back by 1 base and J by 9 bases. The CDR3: CASSLWGQGRGSPLHF. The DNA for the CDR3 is TGTGCCAGCAGTTTATGGGGACAGGGGAGGGGTTCACCCCTCCACTTT.

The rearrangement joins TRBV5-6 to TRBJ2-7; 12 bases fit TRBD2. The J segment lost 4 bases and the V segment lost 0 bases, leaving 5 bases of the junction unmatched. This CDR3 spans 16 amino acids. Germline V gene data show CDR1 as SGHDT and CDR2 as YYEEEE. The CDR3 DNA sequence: TGTGCCAGCAGCTTGGGACTAGCGGGAGTTTATTACGAGCAGTACTTC. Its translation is CASSLGLAGVYYEQYF.

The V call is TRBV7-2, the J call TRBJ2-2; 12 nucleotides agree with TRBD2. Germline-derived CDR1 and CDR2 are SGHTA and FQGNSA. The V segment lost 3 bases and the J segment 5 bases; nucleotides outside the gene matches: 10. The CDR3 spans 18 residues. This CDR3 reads CASSFFGLAGTRTGELFF. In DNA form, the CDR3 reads TGTGCCAGCAGCTTCTTCGGACTAGCGGGGACTAGGACCGGGGAGCTGTTTTTT.

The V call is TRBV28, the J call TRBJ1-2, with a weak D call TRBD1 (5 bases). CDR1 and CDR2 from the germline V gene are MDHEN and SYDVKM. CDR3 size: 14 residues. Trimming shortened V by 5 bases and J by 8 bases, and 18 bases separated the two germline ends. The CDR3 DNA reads TGTGCCAGCAGTCTACGGGACTCATCTAGGGGCTACACCTTC. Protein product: CASSLRDSSRGYTF.

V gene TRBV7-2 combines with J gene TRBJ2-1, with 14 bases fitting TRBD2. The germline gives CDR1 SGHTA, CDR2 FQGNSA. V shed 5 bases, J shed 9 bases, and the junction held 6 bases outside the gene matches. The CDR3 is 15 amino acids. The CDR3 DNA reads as TGTGCCAGCAGCGTACCGGGACTAGCGGGAGCTGAGCAGTTCTTC. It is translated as CASSVPGLAGAEQFF. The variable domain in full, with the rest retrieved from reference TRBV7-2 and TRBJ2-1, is GAGVSQSPSNKVTEKGKDVELRCDPISGHTALYWYRQSLGQGLEFLIYFQGNSAPDKSGLPSDRFSAERTGGSVSTLTIQRTQQEDSAVYLCASSVPGLAGAEQFFGPGTRLTVL.

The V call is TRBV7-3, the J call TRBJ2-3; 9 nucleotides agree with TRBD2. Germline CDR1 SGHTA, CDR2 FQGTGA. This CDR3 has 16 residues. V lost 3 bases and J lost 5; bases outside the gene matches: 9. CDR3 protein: CASSFWAGGRLDTQYF. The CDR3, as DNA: TGTGCCAGCAGCTTCTGGGCGGGGGGGCGTCTAGATACGCAGTATTTT.

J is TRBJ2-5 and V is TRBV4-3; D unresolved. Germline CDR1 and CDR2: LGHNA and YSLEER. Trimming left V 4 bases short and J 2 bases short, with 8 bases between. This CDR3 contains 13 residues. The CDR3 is CASSRAQQETQYF. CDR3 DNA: TGCGCCAGCAGCCGGGCACAACAAGAGACCCAGTACTTC.

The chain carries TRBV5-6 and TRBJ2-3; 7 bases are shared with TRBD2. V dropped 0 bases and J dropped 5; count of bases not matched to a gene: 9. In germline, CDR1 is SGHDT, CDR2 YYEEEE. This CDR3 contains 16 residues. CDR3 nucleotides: TGTGCCAGCAGCTTGGTGGGGGGAGGGCCTAAAGATACGCAGTATTTT. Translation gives CASSLVGGGPKDTQYF.

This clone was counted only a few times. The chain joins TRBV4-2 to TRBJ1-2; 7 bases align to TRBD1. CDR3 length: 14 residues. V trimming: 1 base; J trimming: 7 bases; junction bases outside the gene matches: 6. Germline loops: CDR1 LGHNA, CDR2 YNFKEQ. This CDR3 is CASSQVEGARGYTF. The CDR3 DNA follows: TGTGCCAGCAGCCAAGTCGAGGGGGCGCGTGGCTACACCTTC.

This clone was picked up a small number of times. The CDR3 is CASSAEGRNNSPLHF. The DNA for the CDR3 is TGTGCCAGCAGCGCGGAGGGACGGAATAATTCACCCCTCCACTTT. This chain connects TRBV9 to TRBJ1-6; a weak D match, TRBD1 (5 bases). Trimming took 3 bases from V and 5 from J, leaving 12 bases between them. CDR1 is SGDLS and CDR2 is YYNGEE in the germline V gene. The CDR3 consists of 15 residues. The full variable domain, with the rest looked up from reference TRBV9 and TRBJ1-6, is DSGVTQTPKHLITATGQRVTLRCSPRSGDLSVYWYQQSLDQGLQFLIQYYNGEERAKGNILERFSAQQFPDLHSELNLSSLELGDSALYFCASSAEGRNNSPLHFGNGTRLTVT.

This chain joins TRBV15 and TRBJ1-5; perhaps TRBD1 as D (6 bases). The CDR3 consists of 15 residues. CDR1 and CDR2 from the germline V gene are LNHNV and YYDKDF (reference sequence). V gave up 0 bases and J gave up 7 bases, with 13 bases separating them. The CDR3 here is CATSRDQTGMQPQHF. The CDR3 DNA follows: TGTGCCACCAGCAGAGATCAGACAGGTATGCAGCCCCAGCATTTT.

Written as DNA, the CDR3 is TGTGCCAGCAGCCATCTTTTGCGGGGTTCGGGCACCGGGGAGCTGTTTTTT. Amino acid sequence: CASSHLLRGSGTGELFF. The V gene is TRBV3-1 (or the pseudogene TRBV3-2), the J gene TRBJ2-2, with D maybe TRBD2 (6 bases). This CDR3 region has 17 residues. V was shortened by 3 bases and J by 4 bases, with 18 bases between the two germline ends. Germline V lookup: CDR1 LGHDT, CDR2 YNNKEL (reference sequence).

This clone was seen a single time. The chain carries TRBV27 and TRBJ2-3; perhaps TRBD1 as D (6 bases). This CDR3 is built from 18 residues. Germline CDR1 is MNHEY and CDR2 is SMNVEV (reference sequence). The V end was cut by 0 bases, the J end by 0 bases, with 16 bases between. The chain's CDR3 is CASSLSFDRWGSTDTQYF. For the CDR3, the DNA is TGTGCCAGCAGTTTATCCTTCGACAGGTGGGGGAGCACAGATACGCAGTATTTT.

CDR3 region: CASSPDRGYNEQFF. CDR3 nucleotide sequence: TGTGCCAGCAGCCCCGACAGGGGATACAATGAGCAGTTCTTC. The chain combines TRBV11-2 with TRBJ2-1, with 8 bases identical to TRBD1. The CDR3 runs 14 residues. The V gene's germline CDR1 is SGHAT and CDR2 FQNNGV. V dropped 5 bases and J dropped 4; count of bases not matched to a gene: 4.

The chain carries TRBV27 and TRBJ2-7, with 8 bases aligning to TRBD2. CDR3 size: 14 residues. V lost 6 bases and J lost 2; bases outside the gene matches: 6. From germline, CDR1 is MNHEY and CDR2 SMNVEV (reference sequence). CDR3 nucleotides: TGTGCCAGCAGACAGGTTAGCGGGGCCTACGAGCAGTACTTC. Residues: CASRQVSGAYEQYF.

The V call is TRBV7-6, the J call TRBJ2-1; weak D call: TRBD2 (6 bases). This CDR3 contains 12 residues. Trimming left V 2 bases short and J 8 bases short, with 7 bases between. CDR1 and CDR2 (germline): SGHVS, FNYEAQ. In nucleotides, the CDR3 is TGTGCCAGCAGCTTATCGGGAGATGAGCAGTTCTTC. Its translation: CASSLSGDEQFF.

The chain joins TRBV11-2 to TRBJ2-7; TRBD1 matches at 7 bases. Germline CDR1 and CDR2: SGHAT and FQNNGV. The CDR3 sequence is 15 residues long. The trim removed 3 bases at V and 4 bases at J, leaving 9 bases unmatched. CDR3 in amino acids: CASSFGVGGGYEQYV. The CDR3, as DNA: TGTGCCAGCAGCTTCGGGGTAGGGGGCGGATACGAGCAGTACGTC.

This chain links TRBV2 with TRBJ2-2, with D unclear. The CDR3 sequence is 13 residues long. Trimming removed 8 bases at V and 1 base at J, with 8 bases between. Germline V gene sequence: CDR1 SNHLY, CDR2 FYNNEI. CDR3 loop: CASDLENTGELFF. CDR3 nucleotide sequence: TGTGCCAGCGATTTAGAGAACACCGGGGAGCTGTTTTTT.

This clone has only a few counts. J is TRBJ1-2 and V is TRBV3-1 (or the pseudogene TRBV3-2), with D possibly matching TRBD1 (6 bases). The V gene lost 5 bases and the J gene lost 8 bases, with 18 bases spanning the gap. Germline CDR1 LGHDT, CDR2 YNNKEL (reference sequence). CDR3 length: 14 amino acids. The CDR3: CASSAGGADWGYTF. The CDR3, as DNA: TGTGCCAGCAGCGCCGGGGGGGCGGATTGGGGCTACACCTTC.

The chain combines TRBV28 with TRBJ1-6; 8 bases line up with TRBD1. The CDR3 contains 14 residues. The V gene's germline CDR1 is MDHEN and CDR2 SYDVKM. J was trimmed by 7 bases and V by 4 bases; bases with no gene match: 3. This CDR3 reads CASSSGQANSPLHF. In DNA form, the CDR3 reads TGTGCCAGCAGTTCGGGACAGGCCAATTCACCCCTCCACTTT.